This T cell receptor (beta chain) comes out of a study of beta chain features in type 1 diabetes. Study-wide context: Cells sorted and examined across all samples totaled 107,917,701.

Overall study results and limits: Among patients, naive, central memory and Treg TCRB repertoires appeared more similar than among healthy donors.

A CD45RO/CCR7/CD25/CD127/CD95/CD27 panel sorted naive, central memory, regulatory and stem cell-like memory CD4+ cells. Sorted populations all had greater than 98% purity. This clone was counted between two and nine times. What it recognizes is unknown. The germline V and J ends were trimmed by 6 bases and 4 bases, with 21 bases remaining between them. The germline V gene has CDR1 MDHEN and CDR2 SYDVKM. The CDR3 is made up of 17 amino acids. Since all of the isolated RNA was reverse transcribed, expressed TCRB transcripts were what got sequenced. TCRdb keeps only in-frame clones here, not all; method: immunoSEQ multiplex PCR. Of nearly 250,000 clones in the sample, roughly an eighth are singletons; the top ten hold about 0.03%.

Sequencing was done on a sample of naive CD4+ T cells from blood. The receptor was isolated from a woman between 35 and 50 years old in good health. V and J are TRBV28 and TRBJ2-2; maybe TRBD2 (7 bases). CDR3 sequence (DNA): TGTGCCAGCAGCTCCTCCGAGGGGGGGAAACTCACCGGGGAGCTGTTTTTT. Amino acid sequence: CASSSSEGGKLTGELFF.